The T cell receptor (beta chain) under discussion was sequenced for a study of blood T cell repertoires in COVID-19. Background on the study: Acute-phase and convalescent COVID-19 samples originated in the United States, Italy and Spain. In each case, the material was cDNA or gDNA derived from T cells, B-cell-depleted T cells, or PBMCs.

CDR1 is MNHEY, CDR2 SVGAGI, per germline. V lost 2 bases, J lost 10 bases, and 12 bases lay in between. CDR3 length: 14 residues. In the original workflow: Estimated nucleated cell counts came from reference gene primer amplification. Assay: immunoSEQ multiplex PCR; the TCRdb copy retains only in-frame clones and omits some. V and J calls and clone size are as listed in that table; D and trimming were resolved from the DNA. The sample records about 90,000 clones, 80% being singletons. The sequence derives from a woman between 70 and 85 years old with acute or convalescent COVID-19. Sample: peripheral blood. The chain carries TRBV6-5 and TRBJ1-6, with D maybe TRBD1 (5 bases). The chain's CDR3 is CASSYGPQVSPLHF. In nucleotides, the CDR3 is TGTGCCAGCAGTTACGGCCCACAGGTGTCACCCCTCCACTTT.